The 7 T cell receptor beta chains in this list originate from one sample, sequenced in a study of T cells in Graves' hyperthyroidism and ophthalmopathy. Template material for amplifying TCR beta CDR3 regions consisted of RNA transcripts. TCR CDR3 underwent first-round RT-PCR with the HTBI primer set. From the multiplex PCR reads, TCRdb called clonotypes with MiXCR, one entry per CDR3 protein. The table has some 440,000 distinct CDR3 sequences, 15% to 18% seen once. Sequencing input: blood. The receptors come from a woman under 30 with Graves' hyperthyroidism.

V is TRBV5-1 and J is TRBJ1-1; possibly TRBD1 for D (5 bases). V was pared by 3 bases and J by 0 bases, with 12 bases between. There are 15 residues in the CDR3. Germline loops: CDR1 SGHRS, CDR2 YFSETQ. The CDR3 bases are TGCGCCAGCAGCTCCTCGGGACTTCTGAACACTGAAGCTTTCTTT. Its protein is CASSSSGLLNTEAFF.

Concerning this clonotype: Because it lacks the conserved phenylalanine or tryptophan at the end, this CDR3 is likely a read error. This rearrangement joins TRBV12-3 or TRBV12-4 to TRBJ2-7, with 10 positions matching TRBD2. With 7 bases clipped from V and 5 bases from J, the junction kept 8 bases outside the gene matches. CDR3 length: 14 amino acids. The CDR3 nucleotides are TGTGCCAGCACCCTAGCGGGGGTTACCCACGAGCAGTACTCC. It codes for CASTLAGVTHEQYS.

This clonotype was detected ten times or more. V usage is TRBV12-3 or TRBV12-4 and J usage is TRBJ1-6; D unresolved. There are 13 residues in the CDR3. V lost 4 bases and J lost 13, with 14 bases in between. The DNA for the CDR3 is TGTGCCAGCAGTTCGGGATCTAAAGGTCCCCTCCACTTT. It translates to CASSSGSKGPLHF.

The rearrangement links TRBV19 to TRBJ1-2, with D unresolved. The CDR3 runs to 12 residues. Germline V gene lookup returns CDR1 LNHDA and CDR2 SQIVND (reference sequence). Trimming removed 3 bases at V and 5 bases at J, with 7 bases between. This CDR3 is CASSIRMYGYTF. Here the CDR3 DNA reads TGTGCCAGTAGTATTCGGATGTATGGCTACACCTTC.

This clonotype was seen at least ten times. The genes are TRBV11-3 and TRBJ2-2; D gene uncertain. The CDR3 totals 14 residues. The V gene lost 5 bases and the J gene lost 4 bases, with 11 bases spanning the gap. Per the germline V gene, CDR1 is SGHNT and CDR2 is YENEEA. CDR3 loop: CASSPSASTGELFF. For the CDR3, the DNA is TGTGCCAGCAGCCCAAGTGCGAGCACCGGGGAGCTGTTTTTT.

This clonotype was counted many times. The chain uses TRBV6-1 and TRBJ1-2; TRBD1 aligns across 9 bases. V lost 4 bases, J lost 1 base, and 16 bases stayed unmatched. CDR3 length equals 19 residues. Germline CDR1 and CDR2: MNHNS and SASEGT. This CDR3 is CASSATSGTGGRLNYGYTF. The CDR3 DNA reads as TGTGCCAGCAGTGCGACGAGCGGAACAGGGGGCAGGCTTAACTATGGCTACACCTTC.

This clonotype was detected many times. The J gene is TRBJ2-7, the V gene TRBV5-1, with 9 bases fitting TRBD2. The CDR3 has 15 residues. Germline trimming cut 5 bases from V and 0 bases from J; bases unmatched to any gene: 6. Germline CDR1 is SGHRS and CDR2 is YFSETQ. CDR3 sequence: CASRSATSGSYEQYF. CDR3 bases: TGCGCCAGCAGATCTGCGACTAGCGGCTCCTACGAGCAGTACTTC.